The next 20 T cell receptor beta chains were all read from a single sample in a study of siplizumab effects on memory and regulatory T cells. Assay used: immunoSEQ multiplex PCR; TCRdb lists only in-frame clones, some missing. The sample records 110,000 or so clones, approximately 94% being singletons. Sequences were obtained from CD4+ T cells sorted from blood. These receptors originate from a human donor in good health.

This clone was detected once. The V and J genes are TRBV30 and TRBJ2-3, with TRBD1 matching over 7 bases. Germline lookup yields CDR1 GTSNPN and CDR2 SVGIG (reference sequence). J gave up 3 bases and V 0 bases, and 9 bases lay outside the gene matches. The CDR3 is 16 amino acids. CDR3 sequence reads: CAWSVGVGGATDTQYF. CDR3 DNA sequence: TGTGCCTGGAGTGTGGGTGTAGGGGGCGCGACAGATACGCAGTATTTT.

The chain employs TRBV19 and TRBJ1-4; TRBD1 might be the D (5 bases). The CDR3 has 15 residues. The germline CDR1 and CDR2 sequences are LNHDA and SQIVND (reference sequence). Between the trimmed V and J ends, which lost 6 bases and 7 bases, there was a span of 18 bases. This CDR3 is CASSDLGGSGEKLFF. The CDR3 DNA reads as TGTGCCAGTAGCGATTTGGGGGGTAGCGGTGAAAAACTGTTTTTT. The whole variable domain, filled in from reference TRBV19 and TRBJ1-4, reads DGGITQSPKYLFRKEGQNVTLSCEQNLNHDAMYWYRQDPGQGLRLIYYSQIVNDFQKGDIAEGYSVSREKKESFPLTVTSAQKNPTAFYLCASSDLGGSGEKLFFGSGTQLSVL.

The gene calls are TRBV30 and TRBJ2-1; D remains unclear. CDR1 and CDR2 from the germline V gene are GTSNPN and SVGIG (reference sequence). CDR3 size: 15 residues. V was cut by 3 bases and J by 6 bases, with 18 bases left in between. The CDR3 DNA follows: TGTGCCTGGAGGATGGGTTTAGTCCGTGCCAATGAGCAGTTCTTC. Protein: CAWRMGLVRANEQFF.

CDR3 protein: CASSRDTSGANVLTF. Written as DNA, the CDR3 is TGCGCCAGCAGTCGGGACACATCTGGGGCCAACGTCCTGACTTTC. The chain has TRBV5-1 and TRBJ2-6; D is possibly TRBD1 (6 bases). The CDR3 spans 15 residues. CDR1 and CDR2 from the germline V gene are SGHRS and YFSETQ. The V and J ends lost 5 bases and 1 base respectively, with 10 bases between them. The variable domain in full, with the rest retrieved from reference TRBV5-1 and TRBJ2-6, is KAGVTQTPRYLIKTRGQQVTLSCSPISGHRSVSWYQQTPGQGLQFLFEYFSETQRNKGNFPGRFSGRQFSNSRSEMNVSTLELGDSALYLCASSRDTSGANVLTFGAGSRLTVL.

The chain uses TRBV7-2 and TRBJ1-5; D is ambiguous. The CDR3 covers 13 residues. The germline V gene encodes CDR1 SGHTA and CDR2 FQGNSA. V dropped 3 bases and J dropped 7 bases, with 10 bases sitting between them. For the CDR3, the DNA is TGTGCCAGCAGCTTTTCGGTGGGGCAGCCCCAGCATTTT. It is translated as CASSFSVGQPQHF.

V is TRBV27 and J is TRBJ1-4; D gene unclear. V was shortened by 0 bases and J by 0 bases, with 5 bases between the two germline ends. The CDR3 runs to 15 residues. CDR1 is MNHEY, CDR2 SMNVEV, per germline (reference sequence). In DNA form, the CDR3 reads TGTGCCAGCAGTTTATCGCCGGCAACTAATGAAAAACTGTTTTTT. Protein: CASSLSPATNEKLFF.

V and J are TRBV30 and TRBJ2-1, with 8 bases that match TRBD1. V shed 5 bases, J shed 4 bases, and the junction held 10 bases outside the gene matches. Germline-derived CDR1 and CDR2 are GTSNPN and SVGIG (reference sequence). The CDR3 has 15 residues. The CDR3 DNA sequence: TGTGCCTGGCGCCCCGGGACAGGAAAATACAATGAGCAGTTCTTC. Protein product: CAWRPGTGKYNEQFF.

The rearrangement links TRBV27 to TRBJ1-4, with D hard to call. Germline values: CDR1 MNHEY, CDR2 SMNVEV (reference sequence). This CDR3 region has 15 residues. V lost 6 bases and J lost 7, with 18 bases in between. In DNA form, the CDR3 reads TGTGCCAGCAGCCCCACGTCAGGTCTGGGTGAAAAACTGTTTTTT. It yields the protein CASSPTSGLGEKLFF.

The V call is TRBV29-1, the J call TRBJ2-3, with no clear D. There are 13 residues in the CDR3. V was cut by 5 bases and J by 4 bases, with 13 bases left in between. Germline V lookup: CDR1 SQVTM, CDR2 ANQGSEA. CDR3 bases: TGCAGCGTTTCTGGTGGGTTCGCAGATACGCAGTATTTT. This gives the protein CSVSGGFADTQYF.

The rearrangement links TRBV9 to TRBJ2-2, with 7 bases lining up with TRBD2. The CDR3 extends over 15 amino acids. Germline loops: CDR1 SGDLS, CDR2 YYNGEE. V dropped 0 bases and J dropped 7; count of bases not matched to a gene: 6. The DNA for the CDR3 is TGTGCCAGCAGCGTAGAACTAGCGAAAGGCGGGGAGCTGTTTTTT. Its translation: CASSVELAKGGELFF.

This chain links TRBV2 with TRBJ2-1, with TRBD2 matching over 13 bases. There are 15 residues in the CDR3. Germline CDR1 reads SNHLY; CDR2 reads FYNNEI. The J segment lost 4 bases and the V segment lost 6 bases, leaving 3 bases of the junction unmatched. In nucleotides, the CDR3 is TGTGCCAGCAGCTGGACTAGCGGGGGATACAATGAGCAGTTCTTC. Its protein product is CASSWTSGGYNEQFF.

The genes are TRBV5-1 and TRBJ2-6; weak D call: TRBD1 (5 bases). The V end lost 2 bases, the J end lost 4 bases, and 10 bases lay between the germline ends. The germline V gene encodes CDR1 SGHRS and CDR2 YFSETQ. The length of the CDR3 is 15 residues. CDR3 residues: CASSFDGAGANVLTF. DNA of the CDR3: TGCGCCAGCAGCTTTGATGGGGCGGGGGCCAACGTCCTGACTTTC. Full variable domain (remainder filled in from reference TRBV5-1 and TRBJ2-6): KAGVTQTPRYLIKTRGQQVTLSCSPISGHRSVSWYQQTPGQGLQFLFEYFSETQRNKGNFPGRFSGRQFSNSRSEMNVSTLELGDSALYLCASSFDGAGANVLTFGAGSRLTVL.

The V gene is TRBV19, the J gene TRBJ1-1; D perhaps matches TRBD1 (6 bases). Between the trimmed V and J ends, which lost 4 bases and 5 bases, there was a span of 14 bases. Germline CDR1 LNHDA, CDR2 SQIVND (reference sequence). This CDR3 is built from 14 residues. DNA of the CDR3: TGTGCCAGTAGTACCGCAGGGGTGGGGACTGAAGCTTTCTTT. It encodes CASSTAGVGTEAFF.

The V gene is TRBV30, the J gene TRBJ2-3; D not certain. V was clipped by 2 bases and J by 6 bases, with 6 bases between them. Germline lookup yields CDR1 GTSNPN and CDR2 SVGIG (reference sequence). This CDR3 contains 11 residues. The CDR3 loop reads CAWSPMDTQYF. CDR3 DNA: TGTGCCTGGAGTCCGATGGATACGCAGTATTTT.

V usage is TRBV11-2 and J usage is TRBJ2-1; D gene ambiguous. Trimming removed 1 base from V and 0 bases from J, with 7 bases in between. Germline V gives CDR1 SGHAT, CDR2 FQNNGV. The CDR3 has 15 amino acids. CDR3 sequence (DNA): TGTGCCAGCAGCTTAGGACGGAGCTCCTACAATGAGCAGTTCTTC. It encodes CASSLGRSSYNEQFF.

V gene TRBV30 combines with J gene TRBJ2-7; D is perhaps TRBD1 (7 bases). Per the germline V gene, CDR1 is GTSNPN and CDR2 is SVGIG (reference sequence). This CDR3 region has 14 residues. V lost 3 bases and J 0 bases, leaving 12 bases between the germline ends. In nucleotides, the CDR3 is TGTGCCTGGAGGGGGGGACAGAACTCCTACGAGCAGTACTTC. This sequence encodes CAWRGGQNSYEQYF.

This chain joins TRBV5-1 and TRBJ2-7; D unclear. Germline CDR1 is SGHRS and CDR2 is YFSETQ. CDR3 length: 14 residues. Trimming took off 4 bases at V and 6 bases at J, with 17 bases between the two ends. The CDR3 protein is CASSIARKSAEQYF. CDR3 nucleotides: TGCGCCAGCAGCATAGCTAGGAAATCGGCCGAGCAGTACTTC.

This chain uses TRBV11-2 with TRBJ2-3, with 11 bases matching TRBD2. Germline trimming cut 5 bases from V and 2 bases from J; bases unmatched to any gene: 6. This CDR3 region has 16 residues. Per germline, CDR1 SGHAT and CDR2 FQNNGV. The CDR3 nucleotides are TGTGCCAGCAGCCCATTAGCGGGGGGGCTCACAGATACGCAGTATTTT. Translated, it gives CASSPLAGGLTDTQYF. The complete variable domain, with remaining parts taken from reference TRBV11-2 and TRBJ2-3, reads EAGVAQSPRYKIIEKRQSVAFWCNPISGHATLYWYQQILGQGPKLLIQFQNNGVVDDSQLPKDRFSAERLKGVDSTLKIQPAKLEDSAVYLCASSPLAGGLTDTQYFGPGTRLTVL.

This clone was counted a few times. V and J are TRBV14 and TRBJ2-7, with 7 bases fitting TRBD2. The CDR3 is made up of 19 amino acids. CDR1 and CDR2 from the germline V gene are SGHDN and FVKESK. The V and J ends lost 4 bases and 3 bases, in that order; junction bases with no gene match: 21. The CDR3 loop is CASSPRGVATAKENYEQYF. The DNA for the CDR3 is TGTGCCAGCAGCCCCCGGGGGGTAGCGACGGCGAAGGAAAACTACGAGCAGTACTTC.

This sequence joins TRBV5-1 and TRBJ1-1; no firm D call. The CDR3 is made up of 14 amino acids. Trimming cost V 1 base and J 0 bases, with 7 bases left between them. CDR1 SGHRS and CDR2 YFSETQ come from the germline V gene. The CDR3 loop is CASSLLQMNTEAFF. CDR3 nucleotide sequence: TGCGCCAGCAGCTTGTTACAGATGAACACTGAAGCTTTCTTT.